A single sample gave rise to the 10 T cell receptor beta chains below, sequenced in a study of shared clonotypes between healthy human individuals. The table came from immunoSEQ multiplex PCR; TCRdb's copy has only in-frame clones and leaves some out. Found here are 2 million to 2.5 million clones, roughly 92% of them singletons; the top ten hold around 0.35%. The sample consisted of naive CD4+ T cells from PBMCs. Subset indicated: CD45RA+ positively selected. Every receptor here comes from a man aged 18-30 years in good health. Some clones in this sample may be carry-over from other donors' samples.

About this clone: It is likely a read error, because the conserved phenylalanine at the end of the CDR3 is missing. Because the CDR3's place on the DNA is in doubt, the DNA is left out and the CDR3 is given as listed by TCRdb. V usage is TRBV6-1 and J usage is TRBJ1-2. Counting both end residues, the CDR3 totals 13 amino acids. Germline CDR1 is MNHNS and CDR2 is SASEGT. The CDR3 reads CASSETSAAPAIL.

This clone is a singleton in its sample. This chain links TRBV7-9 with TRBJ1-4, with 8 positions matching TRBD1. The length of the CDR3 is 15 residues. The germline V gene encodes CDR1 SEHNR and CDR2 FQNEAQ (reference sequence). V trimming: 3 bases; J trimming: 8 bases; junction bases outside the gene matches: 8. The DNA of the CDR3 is TGTGCCAGCAGCTTGGGGCGATGGACAGGGGAAAAACTGTTTTTT. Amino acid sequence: CASSLGRWTGEKLFF.

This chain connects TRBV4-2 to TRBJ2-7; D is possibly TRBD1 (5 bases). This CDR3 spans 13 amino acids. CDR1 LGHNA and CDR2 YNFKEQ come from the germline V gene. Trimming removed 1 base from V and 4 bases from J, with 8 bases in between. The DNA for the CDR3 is TGTGCCAGCAGCCAAGCAGGGTTATACGAGCAGTACTTC. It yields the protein CASSQAGLYEQYF.

CDR3 residues: CASSHDRSSYEQYF. Written as DNA, the CDR3 is TGTGCCAGCAGTCACGACAGGAGCTCCTACGAGCAGTACTTC. The rearrangement links TRBV27 to TRBJ2-7, with a tentative D call TRBD1 (6 bases). Deletions cut 5 bases from V and 0 bases from J, with 11 bases between. The CDR3 has 14 amino acids. The germline gives CDR1 MNHEY, CDR2 SMNVEV (reference sequence).

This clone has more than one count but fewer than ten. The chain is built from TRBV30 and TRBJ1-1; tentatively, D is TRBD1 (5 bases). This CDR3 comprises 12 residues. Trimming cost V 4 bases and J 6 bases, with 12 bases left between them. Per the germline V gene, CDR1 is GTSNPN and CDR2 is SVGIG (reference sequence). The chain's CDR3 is CAWKEQGSEAFF. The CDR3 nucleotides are TGTGCCTGGAAAGAGCAGGGCTCTGAAGCTTTCTTT.

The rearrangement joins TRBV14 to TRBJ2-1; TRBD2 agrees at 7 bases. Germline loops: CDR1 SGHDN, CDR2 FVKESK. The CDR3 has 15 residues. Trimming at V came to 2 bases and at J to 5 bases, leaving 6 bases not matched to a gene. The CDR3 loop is CASSQRIAGHNEQFF. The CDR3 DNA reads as TGTGCCAGCAGCCAACGGATAGCGGGTCACAATGAGCAGTTCTTC.

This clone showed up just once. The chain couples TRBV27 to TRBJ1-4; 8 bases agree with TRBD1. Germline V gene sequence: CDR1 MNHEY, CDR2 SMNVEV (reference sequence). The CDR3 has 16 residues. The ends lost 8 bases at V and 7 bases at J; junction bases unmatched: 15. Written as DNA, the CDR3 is TGTGCCAGCGTTTGCCCCGGACAGGGAGGGTGTGAAAAACTGTTTTTT. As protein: CASVCPGQGGCEKLFF.

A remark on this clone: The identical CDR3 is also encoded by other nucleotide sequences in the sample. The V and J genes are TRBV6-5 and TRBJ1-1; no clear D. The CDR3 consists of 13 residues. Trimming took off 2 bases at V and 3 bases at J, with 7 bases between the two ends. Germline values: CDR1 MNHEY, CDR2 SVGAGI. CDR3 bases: TGTGCCAGCAGTTACCGGGGTGACACTGAAGCTTTCTTT. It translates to CASSYRGDTEAFF.

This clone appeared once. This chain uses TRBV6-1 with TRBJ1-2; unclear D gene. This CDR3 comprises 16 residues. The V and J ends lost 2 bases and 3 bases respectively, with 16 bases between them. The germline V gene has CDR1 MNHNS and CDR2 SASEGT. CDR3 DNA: TGTGCCAGCAGTGAAACTCACAAAGGCTCACACTATGGCTACACCTTC. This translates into CASSETHKGSHYGYTF.

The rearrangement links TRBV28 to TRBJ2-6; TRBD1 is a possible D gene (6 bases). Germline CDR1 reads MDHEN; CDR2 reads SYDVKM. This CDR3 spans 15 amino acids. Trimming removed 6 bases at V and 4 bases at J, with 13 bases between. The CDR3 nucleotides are TGTGCCAGCAGCGAAGACAGGACCGGGGCCAACGTCCTGACTTTC. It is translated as CASSEDRTGANVLTF.